This T cell receptor beta chain emerged from a study of OX40 agonist ivuxolimab in advanced cancers. On the study more broadly: Patients in the trial were receiving intravenous ivuxolimab every 2 weeks, at doses of 0.01 to 10 mg/kg. Dose-escalation patients suffered from hepatocellular carcinoma, melanoma, renal cell or head and neck cancer. Findings and limits, study-wide: At 0.1 to 3.0 mg/kg and by week 6, clonal expansion occurred in CD4+ and CD8+ blood T cells. Averaging showed that CD8+ T cells had more expanded clones than CD4+ did.

Remarks on this clone: The target antigen is unknown.

Method: immunoSEQ multiplex PCR; TCRdb's copy keeps in-frame clones and lacks some. Of 25,000 to 35,000 clones in the sample, 65% to 80% were seen once. The source was CD4+ or CD8+ T cells sorted from blood, collected in a trial of the OX40 agonist ivuxolimab. The receptor comes from an adult with an advanced solid tumor such as melanoma, head and neck, liver or kidney cancer.

CDR3 DNA: TGTGCCAGCTCACCCCAGACAGGGGGGAGTTATTATGGCTACACCTTC. Amino acids: CASSPQTGGSYYGYTF. This sequence joins TRBV18 and TRBJ1-2; 9 bases agree with TRBD1. The CDR3 extends over 16 amino acids. After removal of 3 bases from V and 5 bases from J, the junction contained 10 bases not matched to a gene. From germline, CDR1 is KGHSH and CDR2 LQKENI.